Listed here are 11 T cell receptor beta chains from one sample, sequenced in a study of early T cells in non-severe SARS-CoV-2 infection. TCRdb recomputed calls from the 5' RACE reads with MiXCR, one row per CDR3 protein. The profile covers just under 90,000 distinct CDR3 sequences, with approximately 15% appearing a single time and 5.5% to 8% taken by the ten largest. The source material was whole blood. The origin of the receptors is an adult who was a healthcare worker with PCR-confirmed SARS-CoV-2 infection or an uninfected control (not recorded which).

The genes are TRBV9 and TRBJ2-1; 11 nucleotides match TRBD1. Germline V lookup: CDR1 SGDLS, CDR2 YYNGEE. CDR3 size: 15 residues. The ends lost 3 bases at V and 3 bases at J; junction bases unmatched: 2. This chain's CDR3 is CASSAGQGVYNEQFF. The CDR3 DNA reads as TGTGCCAGCAGCGCGGGACAGGGGGTCTACAATGAGCAGTTCTTC.

The chain carries TRBV6-1 and TRBJ1-6; 11 bases are shared with TRBD1. V lost 4 bases, J lost 7 bases, and 0 bases stayed unmatched. The CDR3 sequence is 14 residues long. Per germline, CDR1 MNHNS and CDR2 SASEGT. This chain's CDR3 is CASSGTGGNSPLHF. In nucleotides, the CDR3 is TGTGCCAGCAGTGGGACAGGGGGCAATTCACCCCTCCACTTT.

The table lists this clonotype with a few counts. The J gene is TRBJ2-3, the V gene TRBV30; 7 bases map to TRBD1. Germline V gene data show CDR1 as GTSNPN and CDR2 as SVGIG (reference sequence). This CDR3 is built from 15 residues. The trim removed 5 bases at V and 9 bases at J, leaving 17 bases unmatched. CDR3 residues: CAWARDSSLGATQYF. The DNA of the CDR3 is TGTGCCTGGGCCCGGGACAGTTCGCTTGGGGCCACGCAGTATTTT.

The chain uses TRBV27 and TRBJ2-3; D is unresolved. The CDR3 is 19 amino acids. CDR1 MNHEY and CDR2 SMNVEV come from the germline V gene (reference sequence). V lost 0 bases and J 3 bases, leaving 22 bases between the germline ends. This chain's CDR3 is CASSLSNVKRPGKTDTQYF. CDR3 nucleotide sequence: TGTGCCAGCAGTTTATCGAATGTGAAGCGCCCCGGAAAGACAGATACGCAGTATTTT.

This clonotype was picked up many times. The rearrangement links TRBV19 to TRBJ2-1; 11 nucleotides align to TRBD2. In germline, CDR1 is LNHDA, CDR2 SQIVND (reference sequence). The V and J ends lost 1 base and 5 bases, in that order; junction bases with no gene match: 10. The CDR3 spans 18 residues. The CDR3 nucleotides read TGTGCCAGTAGTATAGGGGGACTAGCGGAATCATTTAACAATGAGCAGTTCTTC. Its translation: CASSIGGLAESFNNEQFF.

The chain is built from TRBV29-1 and TRBJ2-7, with D uncertain. The CDR3 loop spans 10 amino acids. V was clipped by 4 bases and J by 5 bases, with 6 bases between them. Germline values: CDR1 SQVTM, CDR2 ANQGSEA. The CDR3 here is CSVGGNEQYF. CDR3 sequence (DNA): TGCAGCGTTGGGGGTAACGAGCAGTACTTC.

V gene TRBV29-1 combines with J gene TRBJ2-7, with D perhaps matching TRBD1 or TRBD2 (5 bases each). The length of the CDR3 is 12 residues. Germline CDR1 and CDR2: SQVTM and ANQGSEA. Trimming removed 4 bases at V and 6 bases at J, with 13 bases between. The CDR3 region has the DNA TGCAGCGTTGGCAGGGACCACCGCGAGCAGTACTTC. Translating gives CSVGRDHREQYF.

This clonotype was seen at least ten times. V usage is TRBV6-5 and J usage is TRBJ2-3; 10 nucleotides align to TRBD2. CDR1 is MNHEY, CDR2 SVGAGI, per germline. The CDR3 covers 16 residues. V shed 0 bases, J shed 11 bases, and the junction held 11 bases outside the gene matches. This CDR3 is CASSYSASGSATMQYF. CDR3 coding DNA: TGTGCCAGCAGTTACTCGGCTAGCGGGAGTGCGACCATGCAGTATTTT.

This clonotype has only a few counts. The chain uses TRBV9 and TRBJ2-3; D perhaps matches TRBD1 (5 bases). In germline, CDR1 is SGDLS, CDR2 YYNGEE. This CDR3 comprises 15 residues. V shed 3 bases and J shed 1 base, with 12 bases lying between them. The chain's CDR3 is CASSEGQQGTDTQYF. In nucleotides, the CDR3 is TGTGCCAGCAGCGAAGGGCAACAGGGCACAGATACGCAGTATTTT.

The table lists this clonotype with a few counts. The rearrangement joins TRBV28 to TRBJ2-5; D gene unclear. The CDR3 covers 13 residues. Germline CDR1 and CDR2: MDHEN and SYDVKM. V was cut by 3 bases and J by 2 bases, with 7 bases left in between. CDR3: CASSLSSQETQYF. CDR3 coding DNA: TGTGCCAGCAGTTTGTCCAGTCAAGAGACCCAGTACTTC.

This clonotype was seen more than once but under ten times. The chain has TRBV18 and TRBJ2-2, with 8 bases lining up with TRBD2. The CDR3 consists of 16 residues. From germline, CDR1 is KGHSH and CDR2 LQKENI. V dropped 1 base and J dropped 4; count of bases not matched to a gene: 5. In DNA, the CDR3 is TGTGCCAGCTCACCACTGGCTAGCGGGCGCACCGGGGAGCTGTTTTTT. Protein: CASSPLASGRTGELFF.